A single sample gave rise to the 20 T cell receptor beta chains below, sequenced in a study of blood T cell repertoires in COVID-19. Data came from immunoSEQ multiplex PCR; TCRdb stores just in-frame clones and leaves some out. The data contain about 95,000 clones, around 86% of them singletons. Sequencing was performed on peripheral blood. The origin of the receptors is a man aged 55-75 years with COVID-19, enrolled during active disease.

V is TRBV11-2 and J is TRBJ2-7; no reliable D call. With 0 bases removed from V and 3 bases from J, the gap between germline ends came to 9 bases. CDR1 and CDR2 from the germline V gene are SGHAT and FQNNGV. The CDR3 loop spans 14 amino acids. CDR3 in DNA: TGTGCCAGCAGCTTAGATCCACGGTTCTACGAGCAGTACTTC. It codes for CASSLDPRFYEQYF. The full variable domain, its missing parts supplied by reference TRBV11-2 and TRBJ2-7, is EAGVAQSPRYKIIEKRQSVAFWCNPISGHATLYWYQQILGQGPKLLIQFQNNGVVDDSQLPKDRFSAERLKGVDSTLKIQPAKLEDSAVYLCASSLDPRFYEQYFGPGTRLTVT.

For the CDR3, the DNA is TGTGCCAGTAGACGGGACAGGGAGAACACTGAAGCTTTCTTT. Translating it yields CASRRDRENTEAFF. The chain uses TRBV19 and TRBJ1-1, with 9 nucleotides matching TRBD1. The CDR3 has 14 residues. Germline assignment: CDR1 LNHDA and CDR2 SQIVND (reference sequence). V dropped 6 bases and J dropped 1; count of bases not matched to a gene: 3.

J is TRBJ2-7 and V is TRBV21-1; the table names TRBD1, a call not compared with the DNA. TRBV21-1 is annotated as a pseudogene. The CDR3 runs 16 residues. The DNA of the CDR3 is TGTGCCAGCAGCAGAGACAGGGGGCCGGGGGACGACGAGCAGTACTTC. Translated, it gives CASSRDRGPGDDEQYF.

J is TRBJ2-5 and V is TRBV5-1; TRBD1 might be the D (5 bases). There are 14 residues in the CDR3. Germline loops: CDR1 SGHRS, CDR2 YFSETQ. Trimming took 0 bases from V and 5 from J, leaving 11 bases between them. CDR3 sequence: CASSLDQGRETQYF. For the CDR3, the DNA is TGCGCCAGCAGCTTGGACCAGGGCCGGGAGACCCAGTACTTC.

J is TRBJ2-7 and V is TRBV3-1 (or the pseudogene TRBV3-2); D uncertain. Germline values: CDR1 LGHDT, CDR2 YNNKEL (reference sequence). V lost 5 bases, J lost 3 bases, and 11 bases lay in between. The CDR3 length is 13 residues. The CDR3 sequence: CASSLEANYEQYF. In DNA form, the CDR3 reads TGTGCCAGCAGCTTAGAGGCCAACTACGAGCAGTACTTC.

The CDR3 region is CASKYREGSYEQYF. The CDR3 DNA sequence: TGTGCCAGCAAGTACAGGGAGGGGTCCTACGAGCAGTACTTC. V gene TRBV6-6 combines with J gene TRBJ2-7, with a possible D match to TRBD2 (7 bases). The V end lost 7 bases, the J end lost 1 base, and 14 bases lay between the germline ends. The CDR3 runs 14 residues. CDR1 MNHNY and CDR2 SVGAGI come from the germline V gene (reference sequence).

This clone turned up a few times. This CDR3 reads CASSVGHSGNTIYF. In DNA, the CDR3 is TGTGCCAGCAGCGTAGGACACTCTGGAAACACCATATATTTT. The V gene is TRBV9, the J gene TRBJ1-3; D unresolved. CDR3 length equals 14 residues. Germline V gene lookup returns CDR1 SGDLS and CDR2 YYNGEE. The germline V and J ends were trimmed by 0 bases and 0 bases, with 4 bases remaining between them.

The rearrangement uses TRBV7-8 and TRBJ1-2; 9 bases line up with TRBD1. The J segment lost 2 bases and the V segment lost 5 bases, leaving 3 bases of the junction unmatched. Germline V gene sequence: CDR1 SGHVS, CDR2 FQNEAQ. The CDR3 has 14 residues. In DNA, the CDR3 is TGTGCCAGCAGCAGACAGGGGGACAACTATGGCTACACCTTC. As protein: CASSRQGDNYGYTF.

The CDR3 DNA reads as TGTGCCAGCAGTTTAGGGACAGGGGTGGGGACAACTAATGAAAAACTGTTTTTT. Its translation: CASSLGTGVGTTNEKLFF. The genes are TRBV28 and TRBJ1-4, with 10 bases that match TRBD1. The germline V gene encodes CDR1 MDHEN and CDR2 SYDVKM. After removal of 2 bases from V and 0 bases from J, the junction contained 6 bases not matched to a gene. CDR3 length equals 18 residues.

The J gene is TRBJ2-1, the V gene TRBV9, with 7 positions matching TRBD2. The CDR3 covers 17 residues. The germline CDR1 and CDR2 sequences are SGDLS and YYNGEE. The trim removed 0 bases at V and 3 bases at J, leaving 9 bases unmatched. CDR3 DNA: TGTGCCAGCAGCGTAGGTCACTTGGGAGGGGACTACAATGAGCAGTTCTTC. Translating gives CASSVGHLGGDYNEQFF.

CDR3 DNA: TGTGCCAGCAGCTTTACCCCGGGGACTACCTTCTCCTACGAGCAGTACTTC. Protein product: CASSFTPGTTFSYEQYF. The gene calls are TRBV7-9 and TRBJ2-7; 7 bases are a match to TRBD2. The CDR3 runs to 17 residues. With V trimmed by 3 bases and J by 0 bases, 11 bases remained unmatched. Germline V gene data show CDR1 as SEHNR and CDR2 as FQNEAQ (reference sequence).

V and J are TRBV30 and TRBJ2-5, with TRBD2 identical over 11 bases. J was trimmed by 2 bases and V by 1 base; bases with no gene match: 6. CDR3 length: 16 residues. Germline V CDR1 and CDR2: GTSNPN, SVGIG (reference sequence). As DNA, the CDR3 is TGTGCCTGGAGTGCCGGACTAGCGGGCCCACAAGAGACCCAGTACTTC. Its translation is CAWSAGLAGPQETQYF.

The chain is built from TRBV3-1 (or the pseudogene TRBV3-2) and TRBJ1-2, with 8 bases aligning to TRBD1. From germline, CDR1 is LGHDT and CDR2 YNNKEL (reference sequence). CDR3 length: 15 amino acids. Trimming took 2 bases from V and 0 from J; bases not matched to a gene: 2. CDR3 in amino acids: CASSQLGQANYGYTF. The DNA of the CDR3 is TGTGCCAGCAGCCAACTGGGACAGGCTAACTATGGCTACACCTTC.

This rearrangement joins TRBV28 to TRBJ2-7; 8 bases line up with TRBD1. V shed 6 bases, J shed 2 bases, and the junction held 3 bases outside the gene matches. Germline CDR1 and CDR2: MDHEN and SYDVKM. The CDR3 is made up of 13 amino acids. The CDR3 protein is CASRGQDPYEQYF. In nucleotides, the CDR3 is TGTGCCAGCAGGGGACAGGATCCCTACGAGCAGTACTTC.

The chain couples TRBV28 to TRBJ2-2; D might be TRBD2 (6 bases). The germline V and J ends were trimmed by 5 bases and 2 bases, with 18 bases remaining between them. The germline V gene has CDR1 MDHEN and CDR2 SYDVKM. This CDR3 has 17 amino acids. CDR3 in DNA: TGTGCCAGCAGTCCTTCATTAGCGGAATTAAACACCGGGGAGCTGTTTTTT. Translated: CASSPSLAELNTGELFF.

The chain is built from TRBV5-6 and TRBJ2-1; TRBD1 matches 7 bases. The CDR3 sequence is 13 residues long. Looked up from germline, CDR1 is SGHDT and CDR2 is YYEEEE. V shed 4 bases and J 4 bases; nucleotides not matched to a gene: 2. The CDR3 here is CASSGQAYNEQFF. CDR3 nucleotides: TGTGCCAGCAGCGGACAGGCTTACAATGAGCAGTTCTTC.

This chain links TRBV7-9 with TRBJ2-2, with 9 bases that match TRBD1. CDR3 length: 17 amino acids. Germline CDR1 is SEHNR and CDR2 is FQNEAQ (reference sequence). The V gene end was trimmed by 4 bases and the J gene end by 6 bases; junction bases not matched to a gene: 12. The DNA of the CDR3 is TGTGCCAGCAGCTCCGGGACAGGGTATCTGTGGGCCGGGGAGCTGTTTTTT. Residues: CASSSGTGYLWAGELFF.

The J gene is TRBJ1-2, the V gene TRBV28; D gene ambiguous. Trimming took 6 bases from V and 1 from J, leaving 6 bases between them. This CDR3 is 12 amino acids long. CDR1 MDHEN and CDR2 SYDVKM come from the germline V gene. The CDR3 DNA is TGTGCCAGCAGCCAGGTTAACTATGGCTACACCTTC. Its protein is CASSQVNYGYTF.

This chain connects TRBV19 to TRBJ1-5; 9 bases are shared with TRBD1. After removal of 8 bases from V and 2 bases from J, the junction contained 4 bases not matched to a gene. The CDR3 spans 14 residues. Looked up from germline, CDR1 is LNHDA and CDR2 is SQIVND (reference sequence). In DNA, the CDR3 is TGTGCCAGTTCACAGGGGGCCGGCAATCAGCCCCAGCATTTT. Encoded protein: CASSQGAGNQPQHF.

V usage is TRBV5-1 and J usage is TRBJ2-4; tentative D call: TRBD2 (6 bases). Between the trimmed V and J ends, which lost 0 bases and 7 bases, there was a span of 11 bases. The length of the CDR3 is 14 residues. In germline, CDR1 is SGHRS, CDR2 YFSETQ. The CDR3 nucleotides are TGCGCCAGCAGCTTGGTGACGGGGGAGAACATTCAGTACTTC. This encodes CASSLVTGENIQYF. Full variable domain (remainder filled in from reference TRBV5-1 and TRBJ2-4): KAGVTQTPRYLIKTRGQQVTLSCSPISGHRSVSWYQQTPGQGLQFLFEYFSETQRNKGNFPGRFSGRQFSNSRSEMNVSTLELGDSALYLCASSLVTGENIQYFGAGTRLSVL.